Included here is one TCR beta chain sequence, with context. The sample comes from a study of blood T cell repertoires in COVID-19. As for the study in general: Acute and convalescent COVID-19 samples came from the United States, Italy and Spain. PBMCs, B-cell-depleted T cells, or T cells were the source of the cDNA or gDNA that made up the material.

Profiled with immunoSEQ multiplex PCR; TCRdb holds only in-frame clones, not every one. The data contain about 87,000 clones, 70% to 90% of them singletons. Between the trimmed V and J ends, which lost 0 bases and 10 bases, there was a span of 15 bases. Per the germline V gene, CDR1 is SNHLY and CDR2 is FYNNEI. The CDR3 runs to 14 residues. The TCR originated in a human donor with acute or convalescent COVID-19. The donor label of this sample is uncertain. The chain combines TRBV2 with TRBJ1-1; no clear D. The specimen was peripheral blood. In nucleotides, the CDR3 is TGTGCCAGCAGTGAAGCGTCGCGCGGGGTTAGAGCTTTCTTT. Translating it yields CASSEASRGVRAFF. Using reference TRBV2 and TRBJ1-1 for the parts outside the CDR3, the full variable domain is EPEVTQTPSHQVTQMGQEVILRCVPISNHLYFYWYRQILGQKVEFLVSFYNNEISEKSEIFDDQFSVERPDGSNFTLKIRSTKLEDSAMYFCASSEASRGVRAFFGQGTRLTVV.